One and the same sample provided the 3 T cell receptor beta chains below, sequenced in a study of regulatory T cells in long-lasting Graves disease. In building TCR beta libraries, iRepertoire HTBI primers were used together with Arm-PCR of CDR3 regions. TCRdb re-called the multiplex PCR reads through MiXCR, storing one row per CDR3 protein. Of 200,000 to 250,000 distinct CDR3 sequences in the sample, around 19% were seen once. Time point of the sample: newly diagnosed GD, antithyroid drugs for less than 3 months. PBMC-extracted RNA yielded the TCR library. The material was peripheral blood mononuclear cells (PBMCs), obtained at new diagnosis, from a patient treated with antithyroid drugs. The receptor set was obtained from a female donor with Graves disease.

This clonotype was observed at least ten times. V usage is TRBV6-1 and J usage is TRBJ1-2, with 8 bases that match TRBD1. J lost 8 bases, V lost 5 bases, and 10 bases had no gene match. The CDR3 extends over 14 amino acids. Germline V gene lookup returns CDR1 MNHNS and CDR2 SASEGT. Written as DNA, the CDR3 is TGTGCCAGCAGTCTACAAACAGGGGGAGAGGGCTACACCTTC. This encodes CASSLQTGGEGYTF.

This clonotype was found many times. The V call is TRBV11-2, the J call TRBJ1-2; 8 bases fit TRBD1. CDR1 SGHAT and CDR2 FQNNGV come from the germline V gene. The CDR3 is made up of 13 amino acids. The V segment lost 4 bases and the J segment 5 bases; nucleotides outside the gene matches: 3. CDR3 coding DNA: TGTGCCAGCAGCTCGGACAGGGATTATGGCTACACCTTC. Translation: CASSSDRDYGYTF.

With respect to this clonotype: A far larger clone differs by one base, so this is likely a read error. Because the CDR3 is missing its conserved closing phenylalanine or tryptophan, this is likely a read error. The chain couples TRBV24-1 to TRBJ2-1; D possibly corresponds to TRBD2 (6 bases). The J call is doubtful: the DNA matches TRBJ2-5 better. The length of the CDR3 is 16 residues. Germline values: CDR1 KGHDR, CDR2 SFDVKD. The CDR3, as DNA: TGTGCCACCAGTGAACCCACCCCGGGGGACCAAGAGACCCAGTACCTC. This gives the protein CATSEPTPGDQETQYL.